The clone carrying this TCR beta chain appeared a few times. Its antigen is unidentified. The PCR ran on 60 Vbeta and 13 Jbeta primers. Profiled with immunoSEQ multiplex PCR; TCRdb holds only in-frame clones, not every one. This table has some 120,000 clones, 80% appearing once. This entry comes from a study of cytomegalovirus exposure and HLA in healthy donors. Study findings and constraints: A missense DCLRE1C variant was associated with V- and J-gene trimming of TCR beta chains in a later analysis, and an independent cohort replicated the association.

Source material: PBMCs. The TCR originated in a man aged 35-49 years in good health and CMV-seronegative.

The CDR3 sequence is CASSLTSGTGETQYF. In DNA, the CDR3 is TGTGCCAGCTCACTGACTAGCGGGACCGGGGAGACCCAGTACTTC. V usage is TRBV18 and J usage is TRBJ2-5; TRBD2 agrees at 11 bases. The junction had 6 bases not matched to a gene; V was cut back by 4 bases and J by 5 bases. In germline, CDR1 is KGHSH, CDR2 LQKENI. The CDR3 is made up of 15 amino acids.